Sequencing of this T cell receptor beta chain was carried out in a study of identifying expanded T cells in peripheral blood. Study conclusions and caveats: Across healthy donors, higher total template counts meant significantly greater roughly 2-week count variance. Differentially abundant clones: around 1.1 between replicates, approximately 16 at approximately 14 days, less than 20 at four.

The CDR3 covers 13 residues. The V end lost 3 bases, the J end lost 6 bases, and 9 bases lay between the germline ends. Germline V CDR1 and CDR2: ENHRY, SYGVKD. No infections or other immune events were documented during collection. On this clone itself: Its antigen is unknown.

TCRdb's copy holds only in-frame clones and misses some; the assay was immunoSEQ multiplex PCR. Here the sample spans over 100,000 clones, roughly 90% being singletons. This TCR derives from a person between 18 and 75 years old in good health. The chain has TRBV10-3 and TRBJ1-5; unclear D gene. The specimen was blood. The CDR3 loop reads CAISEEVSQPQHF. CDR3 sequence (DNA): TGTGCCATCAGTGAAGAGGTATCTCAGCCCCAGCATTTT.